Following are 32 T cell receptor beta chains from one sample sequenced in a study of cytomegalovirus exposure and HLA in healthy donors. 13 Jbeta primers and 60 Vbeta primers were used for the PCR. The protocol was immunoSEQ multiplex PCR, while the TCRdb copy is restricted to in-frame clones and leaves out a portion. The profile shows approximately 170,000 clones, roughly 80% of them singletons. Sequenced: PBMCs. These TCRs come from a woman under 30 in good health and CMV-seronegative.

The CDR3 DNA reads as TGCGCCAGCAGCTTGGGCCGACAGGGGATCCAAGAGACCCAGTACTTC. Its translation: CASSLGRQGIQETQYF. The chain links TRBV5-1 to TRBJ2-5; 8 bases fit TRBD1. V lost 0 bases to trimming and J lost 1 base; unmatched junction nucleotides: 5. The CDR3 totals 16 residues. From germline, CDR1 is SGHRS and CDR2 YFSETQ. The complete variable domain, with remaining parts taken from reference TRBV5-1 and TRBJ2-5, reads KAGVTQTPRYLIKTRGQQVTLSCSPISGHRSVSWYQQTPGQGLQFLFEYFSETQRNKGNFPGRFSGRQFSNSRSEMNVSTLELGDSALYLCASSLGRQGIQETQYFGPGTRLLVL.

The chain recombines TRBV10-1 with TRBJ2-7, with D possibly being TRBD2 (7 bases). The CDR3 has 19 amino acids. Trimming stripped 4 bases from V and 3 bases from J, with 28 bases between. Per the germline V gene, CDR1 is WNHNN and CDR2 is SYGVQD (reference sequence). The CDR3 sequence: CASSGIRGARTDNFYEQYF. The CDR3 region has the DNA TGCGCCAGCAGTGGGATTCGGGGGGCCCGGACAGACAATTTCTACGAGCAGTACTTC.

The chain carries TRBV9 and TRBJ2-2, with a possible D match to TRBD1 (5 bases). The CDR3 contains 13 residues. Trimming stripped 4 bases from V and 7 bases from J, with 11 bases between. Germline V gene sequence: CDR1 SGDLS, CDR2 YYNGEE. The CDR3 loop is CASSPQGGGELFF. DNA for the CDR3: TGTGCCAGCAGCCCCCAGGGCGGCGGGGAGCTGTTTTTT.

This chain uses TRBV29-1 with TRBJ2-3; 10 positions agree with TRBD2. The ends lost 3 bases at V and 4 bases at J; junction bases unmatched: 4. Germline values: CDR1 SQVTM, CDR2 ANQGSEA. CDR3 length: 14 residues. The CDR3 DNA follows: TGCAGCGTTGATATAGCGGGAGGAGCAGATACGCAGTATTTT. This codes for CSVDIAGGADTQYF.

Only one count was recorded for this clone. This chain links TRBV27 with TRBJ2-1; TRBD1 aligns across 9 bases. From germline, CDR1 is MNHEY and CDR2 SMNVEV (reference sequence). The CDR3 loop spans 15 amino acids. Unmatched junction bases numbered 11, after V lost 7 bases and J lost 7 bases. The CDR3 is CASTLTRGQGNEQFF. CDR3 nucleotide sequence: TGTGCCAGCACTTTGACGAGAGGACAGGGGAATGAGCAGTTCTTC.

This clone was recorded only once. This rearrangement joins TRBV28 to TRBJ1-1; possible D gene TRBD1, 5 bases. The CDR3 has 13 amino acids. Between the trimmed V and J ends, which lost 7 bases and 7 bases, there was a span of 16 bases. Looked up from germline, CDR1 is MDHEN and CDR2 is SYDVKM. The DNA of the CDR3 is TGTGCCAGCATACTATCGGGGGGGGGTGAAGCTTTCTTT. Translation gives CASILSGGGEAFF.

This chain joins TRBV6-1 and TRBJ2-7, with a weak D call TRBD1 (5 bases). Trimming took off 6 bases at V and 1 base at J, with 7 bases between the two ends. This CDR3 is 12 amino acids long. CDR1 MNHNS and CDR2 SASEGT come from the germline V gene. The CDR3 sequence is CASRTASYEQYF. The CDR3 nucleotides read TGTGCCAGCAGGACAGCTTCCTACGAGCAGTACTTC.

The V gene is TRBV28, the J gene TRBJ1-3; no clear D gene. The CDR3 loop spans 14 amino acids. V was trimmed by 5 bases and J by 4 bases, leaving 12 bases between them. The germline V gene has CDR1 MDHEN and CDR2 SYDVKM. CDR3 bases: TGTGCCAGCAGTCATTCTCCTCAGGGAAACACCATATATTTT. It yields the protein CASSHSPQGNTIYF.

This chain connects TRBV21-1 to TRBJ2-1; no DNA check was done on the table's D call, TRBD1. TRBV21-1 is described as a pseudogene. This CDR3 contains 16 residues. CDR3 protein: CASSKLKGQGINEQFF. The CDR3 DNA sequence: TGTGCCAGCAGCAAATTAAAAGGACAGGGGATCAATGAGCAGTTCTTC.

V usage is TRBV19 and J usage is TRBJ2-1; 14 nucleotides match TRBD2. Germline trimming cut 4 bases from V and 6 bases from J; bases unmatched to any gene: 2. CDR1 and CDR2 (germline): LNHDA, SQIVND (reference sequence). The CDR3 is 15 amino acids. The CDR3 DNA follows: TGTGCCAGTAGTACGACTAGCGGGAGGGCCAATGAGCAGTTCTTC. As protein: CASSTTSGRANEQFF. The complete variable domain, with remaining parts taken from reference TRBV19 and TRBJ2-1, reads DGGITQSPKYLFRKEGQNVTLSCEQNLNHDAMYWYRQDPGQGLRLIYYSQIVNDFQKGDIAEGYSVSREKKESFPLTVTSAQKNPTAFYLCASSTTSGRANEQFFGPGTRLTVL.

This clone was seen once. The V gene is TRBV7-9, the J gene TRBJ2-3, with 10 bases fitting TRBD2. CDR3 length: 18 residues. Germline V CDR1 and CDR2: SEHNR, FQNEAQ (reference sequence). The ends lost 4 bases at V and 0 bases at J; junction bases unmatched: 10. The CDR3 here is CASSSPRLTSGSTDTQYF. The CDR3 DNA reads as TGTGCCAGCAGCTCTCCCCGACTGACTAGCGGGAGCACAGATACGCAGTATTTT.

This rearrangement joins TRBV28 to TRBJ1-1; 7 nucleotides line up with TRBD1. The CDR3 covers 16 residues. Germline lookup yields CDR1 MDHEN and CDR2 SYDVKM. J was trimmed by 4 bases and V by 5 bases; bases with no gene match: 13. CDR3 nucleotide sequence: TGTGCCAGCAGTAAAATCTACAGGGGTAGCGGCACTGAAGCTTTCTTT. As protein: CASSKIYRGSGTEAFF. Combining the CDR3 with reference TRBV28 and TRBJ1-1 gives the whole variable domain DVKVTQSSRYLVKRTGEKVFLECVQDMDHENMFWYRQDPGLGLRLIYFSYDVKMKEKGDIPEGYSVSREKKERFSLILESASTNQTSMYLCASSKIYRGSGTEAFFGQGTRLTVV.

This chain links TRBV7-9 with TRBJ2-3; TRBD1 aligns across 9 bases. V lost 5 bases, J lost 6 bases, and 6 bases stayed unmatched. The CDR3 runs to 14 residues. Germline V gene lookup returns CDR1 SEHNR and CDR2 FQNEAQ (reference sequence). DNA of the CDR3: TGTGCCAGCAGCCGGACAGGGGTTTCGGATACGCAGTATTTT. Its protein product is CASSRTGVSDTQYF. Complete variable domain (other parts from reference TRBV7-9 and TRBJ2-3): DTGVSQNPRHKITKRGQNVTFRCDPISEHNRLYWYRQTLGQGPEFLTYFQNEAQLEKSRLLSDRFSAERPKGSFSTLEIQRTEQGDSAMYLCASSRTGVSDTQYFGPGTRLTVL.

This rearrangement joins TRBV10-3 to TRBJ1-1; D is perhaps TRBD1 (6 bases). This CDR3 has 17 amino acids. Trimming left V 3 bases short and J 0 bases short, with 17 bases between. Per germline, CDR1 ENHRY and CDR2 SYGVKD. CDR3 amino acids: CAISDRGANGMNTEAFF. For the CDR3, the DNA is TGTGCCATCAGTGATCGGGGGGCGAACGGGATGAACACTGAAGCTTTCTTT.

The rearrangement joins TRBV5-6 to TRBJ1-3, with D perhaps matching TRBD1 (5 bases). The CDR3 runs to 16 residues. V lost 4 bases, J lost 4 bases, and 18 bases lay in between. CDR1 and CDR2 (germline): SGHDT, YYEEEE. The chain's CDR3 is CASSEGGGGSGNTIYF. CDR3 DNA sequence: TGTGCCAGCAGCGAAGGAGGTGGGGGGTCCGGAAACACCATATATTTT.

The gene calls are TRBV6-1 and TRBJ2-4; a weak D match, TRBD2 (5 bases). The germline V gene has CDR1 MNHNS and CDR2 SASEGT. V lost 8 bases and J 10 bases, leaving 15 bases between the germline ends. The CDR3 runs 12 residues. The CDR3 region has the DNA TGTGCCAGCGCCGGCCGGGGTTCGATTCAGTACTTC. It yields the protein CASAGRGSIQYF.

The CDR3 DNA sequence: TGTGCCAGCAGCAACACAGGGTACTCCTACGAGCAGTACTTC. Protein sequence: CASSNTGYSYEQYF. This chain uses TRBV7-9 with TRBJ2-5; D possibly corresponds to TRBD1 (6 bases). The DNA end is more similar to TRBJ2-7, so the J call may be wrong. The CDR3 contains 14 residues. Germline CDR1 reads SEHNR; CDR2 reads FQNEAQ (reference sequence).

In this sample, this clone turned up once. The chain couples TRBV5-1 to TRBJ1-1; tentative D call: TRBD1 (5 bases). The CDR3 has 15 residues. Germline V gives CDR1 SGHRS, CDR2 YFSETQ. Between the trimmed V and J ends, which lost 4 bases and 0 bases, there was a span of 13 bases. The CDR3 loop reads CASSNLDSLNTEAFF. CDR3 nucleotides: TGCGCCAGCAGCAACCTCGACAGTTTGAACACTGAAGCTTTCTTT.

The V gene is TRBV10-2, the J gene TRBJ2-5, with D perhaps matching TRBD1 (6 bases). CDR1 WSHSY and CDR2 SAAADI come from the germline V gene. The V and J ends lost 0 bases and 1 base respectively, with 9 bases between them. This CDR3 is built from 15 residues. CDR3 nucleotide sequence: TGCGCCAGCAGTGAGTCTCTAGGGGGCCAAGAGACCCAGTACTTC. It yields the protein CASSESLGGQETQYF.

The chain combines TRBV6-1 with TRBJ2-7; 11 nucleotides match TRBD1. The germline V gene encodes CDR1 MNHNS and CDR2 SASEGT. The CDR3 has 14 residues. V was clipped by 8 bases and J by 5 bases; unmatched bases: 8. CDR3 residues: CASRGGTGGNEQYF. CDR3 DNA: TGTGCCAGCCGGGGGGGGACAGGGGGAAACGAGCAGTACTTC.

This chain connects TRBV6-1 to TRBJ1-5; D ambiguous. The CDR3 is made up of 11 amino acids. Trimming cost V 3 bases and J 9 bases, with 6 bases left between them. Germline values: CDR1 MNHNS, CDR2 SASEGT. CDR3 bases: TGTGCCAGCAGTGAGAGTGGGCCCCAGCATTTT. As protein: CASSESGPQHF.

This chain uses TRBV27 with TRBJ2-7, with 8 bases identical to TRBD2. The J segment lost 0 bases and the V segment lost 4 bases, leaving 5 bases of the junction unmatched. Germline V CDR1 and CDR2: MNHEY, SMNVEV (reference sequence). The CDR3 covers 15 residues. CDR3 coding DNA: TGTGCCAGCAGTTGGACTAGCTTGCCCTCCTACGAGCAGTACTTC. Amino acid sequence: CASSWTSLPSYEQYF.

This chain uses TRBV19 with TRBJ1-1; TRBD1 matches 8 bases. V shed 3 bases, J shed 7 bases, and the junction held 4 bases outside the gene matches. This CDR3 comprises 13 residues. From germline, CDR1 is LNHDA and CDR2 SQIVND (reference sequence). The CDR3 is CASSITTGGEAFF. In DNA form, the CDR3 reads TGTGCCAGTAGTATCACAACAGGGGGTGAAGCTTTCTTT.

There are a few counts of this clone. The gene calls are TRBV27 and TRBJ2-7; a possible D gene is TRBD2 (6 bases). The V gene's germline CDR1 is MNHEY and CDR2 SMNVEV (reference sequence). CDR3 length equals 14 residues. Trimming took 1 base from V and 3 from J, leaving 10 bases between them. The CDR3 DNA sequence: TGTGCCAGCAGTTTATTCCAGGGAGGCTACGAGCAGTACTTC. Its translation is CASSLFQGGYEQYF.

The rearrangement joins TRBV19 to TRBJ2-2, with a tentative D call TRBD1 (5 bases). The CDR3 runs 17 residues. Per the germline V gene, CDR1 is LNHDA and CDR2 is SQIVND (reference sequence). V was cut by 7 bases and J by 4 bases, with 22 bases left in between. The CDR3 sequence: CASNAKGFLASTGELFF. The DNA of the CDR3 is TGTGCCAGTAACGCGAAGGGGTTTTTGGCTAGCACCGGGGAGCTGTTTTTT. Combining the CDR3 with reference TRBV19 and TRBJ2-2 gives the whole variable domain DGGITQSPKYLFRKEGQNVTLSCEQNLNHDAMYWYRQDPGQGLRLIYYSQIVNDFQKGDIAEGYSVSREKKESFPLTVTSAQKNPTAFYLCASNAKGFLASTGELFFGEGSRLTVL.

The chain combines TRBV28 with TRBJ2-4; 8 nucleotides match TRBD1. Germline V gives CDR1 MDHEN, CDR2 SYDVKM. The CDR3 spans 13 residues. V was clipped by 5 bases and J by 7 bases; unmatched bases: 4. CDR3 sequence (DNA): TGTGCCAGCAGTCGGACAGGGAACAACATTCAGTACTTC. Amino acids: CASSRTGNNIQYF.

V and J are TRBV6-1 and TRBJ1-2; D is undetermined. This CDR3 has 13 residues. Germline V gene sequence: CDR1 MNHNS, CDR2 SASEGT. The V and J ends lost 1 base and 4 bases respectively, with 7 bases between them. The CDR3 spells CASSEEGAYGYTF. The CDR3 DNA reads as TGTGCCAGCAGTGAAGAGGGAGCCTATGGCTACACCTTC.

This sequence joins TRBV5-1 and TRBJ2-7, with D possibly matching TRBD1 (5 bases). Germline values: CDR1 SGHRS, CDR2 YFSETQ. This CDR3 region has 14 residues. V lost 4 bases to trimming and J lost 0 bases, with 11 bases between them. The CDR3 sequence: CASSQGPSSYEQYF. The CDR3 DNA sequence: TGCGCCAGCAGCCAGGGCCCGAGCTCCTACGAGCAGTACTTC. Full variable domain (outside the CDR3, taken from reference TRBV5-1 and TRBJ2-7): KAGVTQTPRYLIKTRGQQVTLSCSPISGHRSVSWYQQTPGQGLQFLFEYFSETQRNKGNFPGRFSGRQFSNSRSEMNVSTLELGDSALYLCASSQGPSSYEQYFGPGTRLTVT.

The chain has TRBV28 and TRBJ2-1; TRBD2 matches 12 bases. The CDR3 extends over 17 amino acids. Germline V gene data show CDR1 as MDHEN and CDR2 as SYDVKM. The V segment lost 5 bases and the J segment 1 base; nucleotides outside the gene matches: 6. This CDR3 is CASSRLAGEGSYNEQFF. Here the CDR3 DNA reads TGTGCCAGCAGTCGACTAGCGGGAGAGGGGTCCTACAATGAGCAGTTCTTC.

The sample holds a few counts of this clone. CDR3 protein: CASRIDRGVTEAFF. The CDR3 DNA is TGTGCCAGCAGAATTGACAGGGGAGTCACTGAAGCTTTCTTT. The rearrangement joins TRBV5-4 to TRBJ1-1; 8 bases match TRBD1. The junction had 7 bases not matched to a gene; V was cut back by 5 bases and J by 4 bases. CDR1 and CDR2 from the germline V gene are SGHNT and YYREEE (reference sequence). CDR3 length equals 14 residues.

The V and J genes are TRBV12-5 and TRBJ1-2; possibly TRBD1 for D (5 bases). CDR3 length: 11 amino acids. Germline CDR1 and CDR2: LGHNT and FRNRAP. Deletions cut 6 bases from V and 13 bases from J, with 15 bases between. This CDR3 is CASGQTEGLTF. The CDR3 bases are TGTGCTAGTGGCCAAACGGAGGGGCTCACCTTC.

This clone was recorded a few times. An end of the junction does not agree with germline; a read error may underlie this. This rearrangement joins TRBV27 to TRBJ1-3, with no clear D. The CDR3 loop spans 15 amino acids. Germline loops: CDR1 MNHEY, CDR2 SMNVEV (reference sequence). The CDR3 DNA reads TGTGCCAGCAGTGACGCAGCGGGGTCTGGGAACACCATATATTTT. Translated: CASSDAAGSGNTIYF.